This TCR beta chain was found in a study of early T cells in non-severe SARS-CoV-2 infection. The wider study: Chains were not paired, and sequencing was done on bulk RNA from unsorted whole blood. Broader study findings: Private and CD4 specificities were missed by VDJdb matching, skewed to anti-spike CD8.

This clonotype has just a few counts. Its target is unknown. Individually, cDNA molecules had unique molecular identifiers attached to them. Using its own MiXCR run on the 5' RACE reads, TCRdb lists one record per CDR3 protein. This table holds tens of thousands of distinct CDR3 sequences, roughly 12% found once. The ends were cut back, 5 bases at V and 0 bases at J, with 13 bases in the middle. The CDR3 length is 14 residues. Germline V gene sequence: CDR1 DFQATT, CDR2 SNEGSKA (reference sequence). J is TRBJ2-5 and V is TRBV20-1, with D maybe TRBD2 (7 bases). The TCR was taken from an adult who was a healthcare worker with PCR-confirmed SARS-CoV-2 infection or an uninfected control (not recorded which). Source: whole blood, taken at baseline. DNA for the CDR3: TGCAGTGCTGGGGGGGCCGCTTACCAAGAGACCCAGTACTTC. It specifies CSAGGAAYQETQYF.